The 5 T cell receptor beta chains given below trace back to one sample, sequenced in a study of blood T cell repertoires in COVID-19. Repertoires were generated with immunoSEQ multiplex PCR, while TCRdb's copy carries only in-frame clones and drops some. The table lists approximately 300,000 clones, around nine tenths of them singletons. Material: PBMCs or T cells enriched from blood (not recorded which). Receptor source: a man aged 55 to 70 who had recovered from COVID-19.

The chain joins TRBV28 to TRBJ2-1, with 13 bases fitting TRBD2. This CDR3 is 16 amino acids long. After removal of 2 bases from V and 6 bases from J, the junction contained 4 bases not matched to a gene. The germline V gene has CDR1 MDHEN and CDR2 SYDVKM. The CDR3 region has the DNA TGTGCCAGCAGTTTAATGGGACTAGCGGGAATCAATGAGCAGTTCTTC. Protein: CASSLMGLAGINEQFF.

The chain carries TRBV7-9 and TRBJ2-7; perhaps TRBD2 as D (6 bases). The CDR3 runs 14 residues. V was trimmed by 5 bases and J by 7 bases, leaving 18 bases between them. CDR1 SEHNR and CDR2 FQNEAQ come from the germline V gene (reference sequence). This chain's CDR3 is CASSATGLTGEQYF. Written as DNA, the CDR3 is TGTGCCAGCAGCGCGACGGGACTCACGGGAGAGCAGTACTTC.

The rearrangement uses TRBV11-2 and TRBJ2-5; TRBD1 matches 8 bases. V was clipped by 5 bases and J by 5 bases; unmatched bases: 4. CDR1 is SGHAT, CDR2 FQNNGV, per germline. This CDR3 has 13 amino acids. CDR3 loop: CASSAGGAETQYF. In nucleotides, the CDR3 is TGTGCCAGCAGCGCAGGGGGCGCGGAGACCCAGTACTTC. The whole variable domain, filled in from reference TRBV11-2 and TRBJ2-5, reads EAGVAQSPRYKIIEKRQSVAFWCNPISGHATLYWYQQILGQGPKLLIQFQNNGVVDDSQLPKDRFSAERLKGVDSTLKIQPAKLEDSAVYLCASSAGGAETQYFGPGTRLLVL.

The chain links TRBV2 to TRBJ1-2; 9 bases are shared with TRBD1. The junction had 10 bases not matched to a gene; V was cut back by 6 bases and J by 2 bases. This CDR3 has 16 amino acids. In germline, CDR1 is SNHLY, CDR2 FYNNEI. CDR3 DNA sequence: TGTGCCAGCAGCTTGGACAGGGGACGCGTCAACTATGGCTACACCTTC. Translation: CASSLDRGRVNYGYTF.

This rearrangement joins TRBV5-1 to TRBJ1-2; 9 nucleotides align to TRBD1. Germline loops: CDR1 SGHRS, CDR2 YFSETQ. V lost 7 bases, J lost 4 bases, and 5 bases stayed unmatched. The CDR3 totals 13 residues. CDR3 nucleotides: TGCGCCAGCCGACAGGGGGAGAGCTATGGCTACACCTTC. Amino acid sequence: CASRQGESYGYTF.